Following are 23 T cell receptor beta chains from one sample sequenced in a study of shared clonotypes between healthy human individuals. Sequencing was performed with immunoSEQ multiplex PCR; in TCRdb, only in-frame clones are kept and a portion is missing. The sample carries roughly 2.5 million clones, more than 80% recorded once. Sequenced sample: naive CD4+ T cells sorted from blood. Subset indicated: CD45RA+ positively selected. The source is a man between 18 and 29 years old in good health.

The rearrangement joins TRBV5-8 to TRBJ1-1; 9 positions match TRBD1. Per the germline V gene, CDR1 is SGHTS and CDR2 is YDEGEE. The CDR3 runs 18 residues. J gave up 1 base and V 2 bases, and 12 bases lay outside the gene matches. The CDR3 sequence is CASSLIRTGVWKNTEAFF. The CDR3 coding sequence is TGTGCCAGCAGCTTAATACGGACAGGGGTTTGGAAGAACACTGAAGCTTTCTTT.

This clone is a singleton in its sample. The chain is built from TRBV2 and TRBJ2-5, with no clear D. V lost 7 bases, J lost 1 base, and 10 bases lay in between. CDR3 length: 13 residues. Looked up from germline, CDR1 is SNHLY and CDR2 is FYNNEI. The CDR3 DNA reads TGTGCCAGCAAAGCAGCCCTCCAAGAGACCCAGTACTTC. Encoded protein: CASKAALQETQYF.

The V call is TRBV6-1, the J call TRBJ1-5; D gene ambiguous. V was trimmed by 8 bases and J by 1 base, leaving 9 bases between them. The CDR3 sequence is 13 residues long. Germline values: CDR1 MNHNS, CDR2 SASEGT. CDR3 residues: CASVVMSNQPQHF. In DNA, the CDR3 is TGTGCCAGCGTGGTCATGAGCAATCAGCCCCAGCATTTT.

The CDR3 bases are TGTGCCACCCAGTCCTCTGGGGCCAACGTCCTGACTTTC. Translating it yields CATQSSGANVLTF. J is TRBJ2-6 and V is TRBV10-3; D call uncertain. V was clipped by 10 bases and J by 0 bases, with 7 bases between them. Germline V lookup: CDR1 ENHRY, CDR2 SYGVKD. There are 13 residues in the CDR3.

The chain joins TRBV19 to TRBJ2-3; a weak D match, TRBD2 (6 bases). CDR3 length: 13 amino acids. The V end lost 8 bases, the J end lost 5 bases, and 14 bases lay between the germline ends. Germline CDR1 and CDR2: LNHDA and SQIVND (reference sequence). CDR3 sequence (DNA): TGTGCCAGTTCCGACATTAGCGGAGATACGCAGTATTTT. This sequence encodes CASSDISGDTQYF. Using reference TRBV19 and TRBJ2-3 for the parts outside the CDR3, the full variable domain is DGGITQSPKYLFRKEGQNVTLSCEQNLNHDAMYWYRQDPGQGLRLIYYSQIVNDFQKGDIAEGYSVSREKKESFPLTVTSAQKNPTAFYLCASSDISGDTQYFGPGTRLTVL.

The chain has TRBV30 and TRBJ1-2, with TRBD1 matching 7 bases. The CDR3 contains 13 residues. After removal of 4 bases from V and 6 bases from J, the junction contained 8 bases not matched to a gene. The germline V gene encodes CDR1 GTSNPN and CDR2 SVGIG (reference sequence). CDR3 protein: CAWTQGTVHGYTF. Written as DNA, the CDR3 is TGTGCCTGGACCCAGGGGACAGTTCATGGCTACACCTTC.

The gene calls are TRBV27 and TRBJ2-1; 7 nucleotides align to TRBD2. The junction had 10 bases not matched to a gene; V was cut back by 0 bases and J by 8 bases. CDR3 length: 16 residues. CDR1 is MNHEY, CDR2 SMNVEV, per germline (reference sequence). This CDR3 is CASSLSTAGRGDEQFF. CDR3 DNA sequence: TGTGCCAGCAGTTTATCGACGGCAGGCCGGGGGGATGAGCAGTTCTTC.

With regard to this clone: The sample has other DNA sequences that encode this CDR3 too. The CDR3 spells CASSYPGTGYGYTF. CDR3 DNA: TGTGCCAGCAGTTACCCCGGGACAGGGTATGGCTACACCTTC. The V gene is TRBV6-6, the J gene TRBJ1-2, with 9 bases identical to TRBD1. CDR1 and CDR2 from the germline V gene are MNHNY and SVGAGI (reference sequence). The CDR3 consists of 14 residues. V lost 2 bases, J lost 5 bases, and 3 bases stayed unmatched.

CDR3 in amino acids: CASSPGLAREDTQYF. DNA for the CDR3: TGTGCCAGCAGCCCAGGACTAGCTCGCGAAGATACGCAGTATTTT. The chain is built from TRBV4-2 and TRBJ2-3, with 8 bases lining up with TRBD2. The CDR3 consists of 15 residues. Trimming cost V 4 bases and J 5 bases; bases outside gene matches: 8. The germline CDR1 and CDR2 sequences are LGHNA and YNFKEQ.

The rearrangement joins TRBV18 to TRBJ2-3, with 15 nucleotides matching TRBD2. The V segment lost 6 bases and the J segment 1 base; nucleotides outside the gene matches: 5. The germline V gene has CDR1 KGHSH and CDR2 LQKENI. The CDR3 spans 17 residues. CDR3 residues: CASSPRTSGRGTDTQYF. The CDR3 nucleotides read TGTGCCAGCTCCCCCAGGACTAGCGGGAGGGGCACAGATACGCAGTATTTT.

Concerning this clone itself: The sample holds other DNA sequences that translate to the same CDR3. The rearrangement joins TRBV28 to TRBJ2-7; D gene unclear. CDR3 length: 13 amino acids. Looked up from germline, CDR1 is MDHEN and CDR2 is SYDVKM. V was shortened by 2 bases and J by 1 base, with 6 bases between the two germline ends. The chain's CDR3 is CASSLGPSYEQYF. For the CDR3, the DNA is TGTGCCAGCAGTTTAGGGCCGTCCTACGAGCAGTACTTC.

The gene calls are TRBV7-9 and TRBJ1-5, with 7 bases identical to TRBD1. The CDR3 is 17 amino acids. Germline V lookup: CDR1 SEHNR, CDR2 FQNEAQ (reference sequence). With V trimmed by 5 bases and J by 7 bases, 17 bases remained unmatched. CDR3 in amino acids: CASSQGAGPRGRQPQHF. Written as DNA, the CDR3 is TGTGCCAGCAGCCAGGGAGCCGGGCCAAGGGGGCGGCAGCCCCAGCATTTT. The complete variable domain, with remaining parts taken from reference TRBV7-9 and TRBJ1-5, reads DTGVSQNPRHKITKRGQNVTFRCDPISEHNRLYWYRQTLGQGPEFLTYFQNEAQLEKSRLLSDRFSAERPKGSFSTLEIQRTEQGDSAMYLCASSQGAGPRGRQPQHFGDGTRLSIL.

This clone occurred once. The rearrangement joins TRBV11-3 to TRBJ2-2; D call uncertain. V was cut by 3 bases and J by 7 bases, with 12 bases left in between. The germline gives CDR1 SGHNT, CDR2 YENEEA. The CDR3 runs 14 residues. The CDR3 protein is CASSFSATVGELFF. CDR3 DNA: TGTGCCAGCAGCTTTAGTGCGACGGTCGGGGAGCTGTTTTTT. Using reference TRBV11-3 and TRBJ2-2 for the parts outside the CDR3, the full variable domain is EAGVVQSPRYKIIEKKQPVAFWCNPISGHNTLYWYLQNLGQGPELLIRYENEEAVDDSQLPKDRFSAERLKGVDSTLKIQPAELGDSAVYLCASSFSATVGELFFGEGSRLTVL.

The chain is built from TRBV13 and TRBJ2-1; 7 nucleotides align to TRBD2. CDR3 length: 13 amino acids. Trimming cost V 5 bases and J 9 bases; bases outside gene matches: 7. In germline, CDR1 is PRHDT, CDR2 FYEKMQ (reference sequence). CDR3 in amino acids: CASSRLSGGEQFF. The CDR3 coding sequence is TGTGCCAGCAGCCGCTTATCGGGAGGTGAGCAGTTCTTC.

The rearrangement links TRBV25-1 to TRBJ1-4; maybe TRBD1 (6 bases). The CDR3 is 12 residues long. Germline CDR1 reads MGHDK; CDR2 reads SYGVNS. Trimming pared 4 bases from V and 8 bases from J, leaving 8 bases between. CDR3 residues: CASSVDREKLFF. DNA for the CDR3: TGTGCCAGCAGTGTGGACAGAGAAAAACTGTTTTTT.

The chain joins TRBV4-3 to TRBJ2-7; D perhaps matches TRBD1 (5 bases). Trimming removed 0 bases from V and 0 bases from J, with 15 bases in between. The CDR3 length is 17 residues. The germline CDR1 and CDR2 sequences are LGHNA and YSLEER. The CDR3 sequence is CASSQERWGFSSYEQYF. The CDR3, as DNA: TGCGCCAGCAGCCAAGAACGTTGGGGCTTCAGCTCCTACGAGCAGTACTTC.

This clone was picked up one time. The chain couples TRBV5-6 to TRBJ2-7; no firm D call. Trimming took 1 base from V and 2 from J, leaving 7 bases between them. The germline V gene encodes CDR1 SGHDT and CDR2 YYEEEE. CDR3 length: 13 amino acids. CDR3 sequence: CASSLIGPYEQYF. Here the CDR3 DNA reads TGTGCCAGCAGCTTGATAGGGCCCTACGAGCAGTACTTC.

V is TRBV6-1 and J is TRBJ1-5; weak D call: TRBD1 (5 bases). The germline V gene encodes CDR1 MNHNS and CDR2 SASEGT. The CDR3 is made up of 18 amino acids. The V end was cut by 2 bases, the J end by 2 bases, with 19 bases between. The CDR3 here is CASSEFVIGGTGNQPQHF. CDR3 nucleotide sequence: TGTGCCAGCAGTGAATTCGTAATTGGGGGTACGGGCAATCAGCCCCAGCATTTT.

This clone is a singleton in its sample. The CDR3 loop is CASSEPREVRRECDTQYF. Here the CDR3 DNA reads TGCGCCAGCAGTGAGCCCCGCGAAGTACGGCGGGAGTGTGATACGCAGTATTTT. The gene calls are TRBV10-1 and TRBJ2-3; 7 bases line up with TRBD2. The CDR3 totals 18 residues. The junction had 17 bases not matched to a gene; V was cut back by 2 bases and J by 6 bases. CDR1 and CDR2 (germline): WNHNN, SYGVQD (reference sequence).

V and J are TRBV11-2 and TRBJ2-3; 9 nucleotides agree with TRBD2. In germline, CDR1 is SGHAT, CDR2 FQNNGV. Trimming at V came to 4 bases and at J to 4 bases, leaving 6 bases not matched to a gene. This CDR3 contains 15 residues. The CDR3 loop reads CASSYSGRFPDTQYF. The CDR3 DNA follows: TGTGCCAGCAGCTATAGCGGGAGATTCCCAGATACGCAGTATTTT.

The gene calls are TRBV13 and TRBJ1-1, with D hard to call. Germline CDR1 is PRHDT and CDR2 is FYEKMQ (reference sequence). The CDR3 sequence is 12 residues long. V lost 5 bases, J lost 3 bases, and 7 bases lay in between. The CDR3 DNA sequence: TGTGCCAGCAGCCCCCGATACACTGAAGCTTTCTTT. Encoded protein: CASSPRYTEAFF.

The V gene is TRBV7-3, the J gene TRBJ2-6; 10 positions agree with TRBD1. The CDR3 is 19 residues long. V lost 2 bases and J lost 3; bases outside the gene matches: 10. The V gene's germline CDR1 is SGHTA and CDR2 FQGTGA. CDR3 sequence reads: CASSLYATGGAGGANVLTF. In DNA form, the CDR3 reads TGTGCCAGCAGCTTATATGCGACAGGGGGCGCGGGTGGGGCCAACGTCCTGACTTTC.

In regard to this clone: This is likely a read error, given that the CDR3 carries no conserved phenylalanine or tryptophan at its end. The DNA is omitted, as the CDR3 cannot be located on it reliably, and the CDR3 follows TCRdb's listing. This chain joins TRBV29-1 and TRBJ2-7. CDR1 and CDR2 (germline): SQVTM, ANQGSEA. A total of 8 residues make up the CDR3, ends included. CDR3: CSAKNDAL.